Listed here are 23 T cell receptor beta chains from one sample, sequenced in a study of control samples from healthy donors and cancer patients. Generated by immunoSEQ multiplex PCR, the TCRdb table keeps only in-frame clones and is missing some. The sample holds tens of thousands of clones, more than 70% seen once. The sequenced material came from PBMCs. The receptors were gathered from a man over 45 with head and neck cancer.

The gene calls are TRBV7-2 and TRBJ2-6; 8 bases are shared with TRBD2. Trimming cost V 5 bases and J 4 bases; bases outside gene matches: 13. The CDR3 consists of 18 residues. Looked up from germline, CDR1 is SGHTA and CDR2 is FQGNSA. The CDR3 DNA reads TGTGCCAGCAGCCCCGGACTAGCCCTGTTTAGGGGGGCCAACGTCCTGACTTTC. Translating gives CASSPGLALFRGANVLTF.

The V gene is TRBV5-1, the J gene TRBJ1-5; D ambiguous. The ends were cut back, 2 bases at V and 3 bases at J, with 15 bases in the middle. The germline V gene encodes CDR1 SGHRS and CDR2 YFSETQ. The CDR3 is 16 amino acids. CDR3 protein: CASSFLEVDVNQPQHF. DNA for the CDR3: TGCGCCAGCAGCTTTCTTGAGGTGGACGTCAATCAGCCCCAGCATTTT.

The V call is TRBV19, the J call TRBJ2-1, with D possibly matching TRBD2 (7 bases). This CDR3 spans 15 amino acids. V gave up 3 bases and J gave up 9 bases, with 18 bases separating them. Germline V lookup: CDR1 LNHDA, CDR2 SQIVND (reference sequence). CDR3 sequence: CASSMGGGAASEQFF. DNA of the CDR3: TGTGCCAGTAGTATGGGTGGGGGGGCAGCCAGTGAGCAGTTCTTC.

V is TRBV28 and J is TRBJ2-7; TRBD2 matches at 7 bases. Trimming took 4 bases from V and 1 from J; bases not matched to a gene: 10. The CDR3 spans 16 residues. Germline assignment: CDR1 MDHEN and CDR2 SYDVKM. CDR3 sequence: CASSSFRTRVSYEQYF. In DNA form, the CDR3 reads TGTGCCAGCAGTTCTTTTCGGACTAGAGTTTCCTACGAGCAGTACTTC.

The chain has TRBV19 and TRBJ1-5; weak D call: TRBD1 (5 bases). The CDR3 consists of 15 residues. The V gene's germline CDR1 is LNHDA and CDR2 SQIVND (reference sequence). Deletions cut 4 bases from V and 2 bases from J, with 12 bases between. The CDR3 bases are TGTGCCAGTAGTACGACAGCGGATGGCAATCAGCCCCAGCATTTT. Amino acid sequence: CASSTTADGNQPQHF.

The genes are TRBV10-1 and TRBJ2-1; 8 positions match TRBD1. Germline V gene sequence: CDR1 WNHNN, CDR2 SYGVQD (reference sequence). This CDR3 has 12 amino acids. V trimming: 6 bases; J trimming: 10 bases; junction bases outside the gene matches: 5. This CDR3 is CASSGDRLEQFF. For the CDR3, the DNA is TGCGCCAGCAGCGGGGACAGGCTAGAGCAGTTCTTC.

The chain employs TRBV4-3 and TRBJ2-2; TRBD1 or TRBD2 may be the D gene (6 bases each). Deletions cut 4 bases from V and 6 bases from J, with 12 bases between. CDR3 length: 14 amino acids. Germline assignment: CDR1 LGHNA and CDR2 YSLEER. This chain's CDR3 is CASSLHRGPGELFF. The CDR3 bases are TGCGCCAGCAGCCTTCACCGGGGGCCCGGGGAGCTGTTTTTT.

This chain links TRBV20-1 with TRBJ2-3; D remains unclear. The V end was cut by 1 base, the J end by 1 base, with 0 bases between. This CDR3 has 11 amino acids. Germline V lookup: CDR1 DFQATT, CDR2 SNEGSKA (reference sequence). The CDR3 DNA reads TGCAGTGCTAGAGGCACAGATACGCAGTATTTT. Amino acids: CSARGTDTQYF.

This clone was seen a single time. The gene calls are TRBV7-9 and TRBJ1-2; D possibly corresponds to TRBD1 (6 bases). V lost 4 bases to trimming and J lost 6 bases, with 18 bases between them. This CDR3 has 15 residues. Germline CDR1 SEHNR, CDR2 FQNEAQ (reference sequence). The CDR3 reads CASSSRTTDSHGYTF. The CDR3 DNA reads TGTGCCAGCAGCTCCCGAACAACGGACAGTCATGGCTACACCTTC.

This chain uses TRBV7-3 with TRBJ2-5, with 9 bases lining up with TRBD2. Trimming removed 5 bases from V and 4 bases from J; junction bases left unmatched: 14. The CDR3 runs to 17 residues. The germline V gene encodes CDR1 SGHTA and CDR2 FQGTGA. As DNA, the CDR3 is TGTGCCAGCAGCCATCGTTTAGCGGGAGCGGTGGGAGAGACCCAGTACTTC. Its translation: CASSHRLAGAVGETQYF.

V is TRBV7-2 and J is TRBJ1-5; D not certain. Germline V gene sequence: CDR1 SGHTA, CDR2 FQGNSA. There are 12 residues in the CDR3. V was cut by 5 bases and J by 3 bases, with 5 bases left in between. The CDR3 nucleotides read TGTGCCAGCAGCAGGGACAATCAGCCCCAGCATTTT. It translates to CASSRDNQPQHF.

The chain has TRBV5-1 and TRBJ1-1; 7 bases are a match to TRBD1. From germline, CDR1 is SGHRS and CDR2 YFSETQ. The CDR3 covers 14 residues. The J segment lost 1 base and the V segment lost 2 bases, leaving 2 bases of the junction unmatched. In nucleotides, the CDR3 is TGCGCCAGCAGCTTTCGACAGGGGAACACTGAAGCTTTCTTT. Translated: CASSFRQGNTEAFF.

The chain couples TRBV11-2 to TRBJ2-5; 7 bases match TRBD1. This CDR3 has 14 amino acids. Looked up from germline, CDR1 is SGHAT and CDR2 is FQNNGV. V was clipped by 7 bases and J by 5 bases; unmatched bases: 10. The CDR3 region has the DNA TGTGCCAGCACCCCTTACAGGGGAGCGGAGACCCAGTACTTC. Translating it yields CASTPYRGAETQYF.

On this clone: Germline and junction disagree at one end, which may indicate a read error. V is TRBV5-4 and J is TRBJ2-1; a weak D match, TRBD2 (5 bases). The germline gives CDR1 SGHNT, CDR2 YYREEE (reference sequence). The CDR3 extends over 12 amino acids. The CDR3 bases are TGTGCCAGCAGTTTGGGAGACGCTGAGCAGTTCTTC. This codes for CASSLGDAEQFF.

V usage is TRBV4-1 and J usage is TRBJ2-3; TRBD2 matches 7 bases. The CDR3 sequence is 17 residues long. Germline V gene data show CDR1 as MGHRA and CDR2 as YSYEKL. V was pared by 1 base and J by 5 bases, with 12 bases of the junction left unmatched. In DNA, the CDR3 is TGCGCCAGCAGCCAAGCAGCCGGGAGGAAAGCAGTAGATACGCAGTATTTT. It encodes CASSQAAGRKAVDTQYF.

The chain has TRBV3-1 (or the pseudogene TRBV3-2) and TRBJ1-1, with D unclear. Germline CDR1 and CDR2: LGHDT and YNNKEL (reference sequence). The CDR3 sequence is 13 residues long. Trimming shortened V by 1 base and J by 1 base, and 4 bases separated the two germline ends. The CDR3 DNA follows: TGTGCCAGCAGCCAAGTCTCGAACACTGAAGCTTTCTTT. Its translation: CASSQVSNTEAFF.

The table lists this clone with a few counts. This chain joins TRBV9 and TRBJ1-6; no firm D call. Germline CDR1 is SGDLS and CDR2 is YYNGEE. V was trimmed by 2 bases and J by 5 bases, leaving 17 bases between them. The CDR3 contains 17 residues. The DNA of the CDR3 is TGTGCCAGCAGCGTGTTTCCGTGGGCGGAAAATAATTCACCCCTCCACTTT. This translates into CASSVFPWAENNSPLHF.

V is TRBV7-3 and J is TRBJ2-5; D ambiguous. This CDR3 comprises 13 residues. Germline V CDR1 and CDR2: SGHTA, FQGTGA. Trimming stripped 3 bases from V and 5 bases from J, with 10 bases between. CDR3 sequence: CASSFDSGETQYF. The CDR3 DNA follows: TGTGCCAGCAGCTTCGACTCCGGGGAGACCCAGTACTTC. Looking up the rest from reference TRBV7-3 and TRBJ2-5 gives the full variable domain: GAGVSQTPSNKVTEKGKYVELRCDPISGHTALYWYRQSLGQGPEFLIYFQGTGAADDSGLPNDRFFAVRPEGSVSTLKIQRTERGDSAVYLCASSFDSGETQYFGPGTRLLVL.

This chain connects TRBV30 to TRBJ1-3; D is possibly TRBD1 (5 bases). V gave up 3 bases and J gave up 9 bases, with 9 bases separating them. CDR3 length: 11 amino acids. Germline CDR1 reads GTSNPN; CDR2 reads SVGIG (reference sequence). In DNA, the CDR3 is TGTGCCTGGAGCCCAGGGCGCACCATATATTTT. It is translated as CAWSPGRTIYF.

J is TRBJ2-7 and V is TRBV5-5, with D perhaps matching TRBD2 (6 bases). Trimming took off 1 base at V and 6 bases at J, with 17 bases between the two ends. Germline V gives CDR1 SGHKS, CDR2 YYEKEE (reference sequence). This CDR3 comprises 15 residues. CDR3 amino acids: CASSLIRGSRSEQYF. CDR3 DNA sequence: TGTGCCAGCAGCTTGATACGGGGGAGTCGGTCCGAGCAGTACTTC.

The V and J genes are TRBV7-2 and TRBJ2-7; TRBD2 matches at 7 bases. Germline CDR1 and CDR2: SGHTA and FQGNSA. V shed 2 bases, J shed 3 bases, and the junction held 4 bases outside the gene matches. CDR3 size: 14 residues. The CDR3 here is CASSLWGRDYEQYF. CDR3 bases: TGTGCCAGCAGCTTATGGGGGAGGGACTACGAGCAGTACTTC.

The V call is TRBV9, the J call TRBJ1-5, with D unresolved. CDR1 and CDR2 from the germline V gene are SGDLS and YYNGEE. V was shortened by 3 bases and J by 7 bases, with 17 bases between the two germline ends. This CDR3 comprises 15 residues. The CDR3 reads CASSGTPPGGQPQHF. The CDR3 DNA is TGTGCCAGCAGCGGAACTCCCCCGGGTGGGCAGCCCCAGCATTTT.

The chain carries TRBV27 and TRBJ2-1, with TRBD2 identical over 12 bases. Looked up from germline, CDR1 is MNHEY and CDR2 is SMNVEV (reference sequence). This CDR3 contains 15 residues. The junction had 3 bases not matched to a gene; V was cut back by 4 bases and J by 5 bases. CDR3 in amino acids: CASSSLAGGDNEQFF. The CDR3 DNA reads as TGTGCCAGCAGTTCCCTAGCGGGAGGGGACAATGAGCAGTTCTTC.